The 8 T cell receptor beta chains presented below share a single source sample, sequenced in a study of cytomegalovirus exposure and HLA in healthy donors. The primer mix had 60 Vbeta and 13 Jbeta primers. Generated by immunoSEQ multiplex PCR, the TCRdb table keeps only in-frame clones and is missing some. In the table there are more than 90,000 clones, roughly 80% of which are singletons. Sequenced input: PBMCs. The receptors were gathered from a man aged 25-45 years in good health and CMV-seropositive.

The rearrangement uses TRBV19 and TRBJ2-7; TRBD1 agrees at 9 bases. CDR1 is LNHDA and CDR2 is SQIVND in the germline V gene (reference sequence). Unmatched junction bases numbered 5, after V lost 6 bases and J lost 2 bases. CDR3 size: 14 residues. CDR3 sequence (DNA): TGTGCCAGTAGGTCCGGGACAGGGCCCTACGAGCAGTACTTC. This encodes CASRSGTGPYEQYF.

V gene TRBV12-5 combines with J gene TRBJ1-5; 10 bases line up with TRBD1. The CDR3 contains 16 residues. Germline V CDR1 and CDR2: LGHNT, FRNRAP. V lost 6 bases to trimming and J lost 7 bases; unmatched junction nucleotides: 12. CDR3 amino acids: CASGRTGTGDEQPQHF. In DNA form, the CDR3 reads TGTGCTAGTGGACGAACCGGGACAGGGGATGAGCAGCCCCAGCATTTT. The variable domain in full, with the rest retrieved from reference TRBV12-5 and TRBJ1-5, is DARVTQTPRHKVTEMGQEVTMRCQPILGHNTVFWYRQTMMQGLELLAYFRNRAPLDDSGMPKDRFSAEMPDATLATLKIQPSEPRDSAVYFCASGRTGTGDEQPQHFGDGTRLSIL.

The V gene is TRBV9, the J gene TRBJ2-3; TRBD2 matches 13 bases. Germline lookup yields CDR1 SGDLS and CDR2 YYNGEE. The CDR3 runs 16 residues. V shed 4 bases and J 4 bases; nucleotides not matched to a gene: 6. The CDR3 DNA sequence: TGTGCCAGCAGCTCCGGACTAGCGGGAGTAGCAGATACGCAGTATTTT. Translating gives CASSSGLAGVADTQYF.

This chain connects TRBV5-4 to TRBJ2-1; D is unresolved. The V gene lost 2 bases and the J gene lost 0 bases, with 9 bases spanning the gap. Germline V gene data show CDR1 as SGHNT and CDR2 as YYREEE (reference sequence). The CDR3 runs to 15 residues. CDR3 protein: CASSFDSSSYNEQFF. Written as DNA, the CDR3 is TGTGCCAGCAGCTTTGACTCGAGCTCCTACAATGAGCAGTTCTTC. Full variable domain (outside the CDR3, taken from reference TRBV5-4 and TRBJ2-1): ETGVTQSPTHLIKTRGQQVTLRCSSQSGHNTVSWYQQALGQGPQFIFQYYREEENGRGNFPPRFSGLQFPNYSSELNVNALELDDSALYLCASSFDSSSYNEQFFGPGTRLTVL.

The rearrangement uses TRBV21-1 and TRBJ2-3; the DNA was not used to check the table's D call, TRBD2. TRBV21-1 corresponds to a pseudogene. The CDR3 loop spans 14 amino acids. The CDR3 protein is CASSKFPGPDTQYF. The CDR3 DNA sequence: TGTGCCAGCAGCAAATTTCCGGGTCCAGATACGCAGTATTTT.

The chain combines TRBV5-1 with TRBJ2-2; 7 bases are a match to TRBD1. CDR3 size: 15 residues. Germline CDR1 is SGHRS and CDR2 is YFSETQ. Germline trimming cut 4 bases from V and 5 bases from J; bases unmatched to any gene: 8. In DNA, the CDR3 is TGCGCCAGCAGCGCAGGACAGGCCGGGACCGGGGAGCTGTTTTTT. Protein product: CASSAGQAGTGELFF.

The chain has TRBV11-2 and TRBJ2-7; no definite D call. This CDR3 spans 12 amino acids. The ends were cut back, 0 bases at V and 4 bases at J, with 4 bases in the middle. Germline values: CDR1 SGHAT, CDR2 FQNNGV. DNA for the CDR3: TGTGCCAGCAGCTTAGACTTGTACGAGCAGTACTTC. Its translation: CASSLDLYEQYF.

The CDR3 loop reads CASRPLGSLGSYTF. The CDR3 region has the DNA TGTGCAAGTCGCCCACTGGGGAGCCTCGGAAGCTACACCTTC. The chain recombines TRBV12-2 with TRBJ1-2. TRBV12-2 is annotated as a pseudogene. The CDR3 has 14 amino acids.